This T cell receptor (beta chain) was profiled in a study of blood T cell repertoires in COVID-19. For the study at large: The United States, Italy and Spain supplied acute and convalescent COVID-19 samples. T cells, B-cell-depleted T cells, or PBMCs supplied cDNA or gDNA.

Under the authors' procedure: Cell counts per sample came from amplifying reference gene primers. Method: immunoSEQ multiplex PCR; TCRdb's copy keeps in-frame clones and lacks some. V, J and clone size are those of that table, while D and trimming were read from the DNA. In the table there are 150,000 to 200,000 clones, roughly four fifths of which are singletons. V lost 0 bases and J lost 3, with 10 bases in between. This CDR3 comprises 15 residues. The germline CDR1 and CDR2 sequences are MNHEY and SVGAGI. This sequence was found in a human donor with acute or convalescent COVID-19. The donor label of this sample is uncertain. The V call is TRBV6-5, the J call TRBJ2-3; D is possibly TRBD1 (6 bases). Material: peripheral blood. The CDR3 DNA is TGTGCCAGCAGTTACTCTGGGGGCGCGACAGATACGCAGTATTTT. Its translation: CASSYSGGATDTQYF.